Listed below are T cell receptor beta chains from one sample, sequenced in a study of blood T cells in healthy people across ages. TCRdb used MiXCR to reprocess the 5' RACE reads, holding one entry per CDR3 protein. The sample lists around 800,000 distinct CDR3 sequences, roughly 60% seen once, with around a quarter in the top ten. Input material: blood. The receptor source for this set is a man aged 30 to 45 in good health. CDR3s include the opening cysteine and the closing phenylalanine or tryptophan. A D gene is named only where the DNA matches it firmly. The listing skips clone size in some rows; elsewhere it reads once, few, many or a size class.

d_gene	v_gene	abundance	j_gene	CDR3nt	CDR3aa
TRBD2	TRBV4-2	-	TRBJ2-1	TGTGCCAGCAGCCAAGAACTCCCCGGGACTAGCGGGGGGGCTGGGTTCTACAATGAGCAGTTCTTC	CASSQELPGTSGGAGFYNEQFF
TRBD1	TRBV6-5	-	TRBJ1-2	TGTGCCAGCAGTTCAACAGGGGGCAACGGCTACACCTTC	CASSSTGGNGYTF
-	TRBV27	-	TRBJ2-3	TGTGCCAGCAGTCTCCTCGCGCCAGATACGCAGTATTTT	CASSLLAPDTQYF
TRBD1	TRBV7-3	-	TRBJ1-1	TGTGCCAGCAGCTTAGGCGGGACAGGCTACTCGGCTTTCTTT	CASSLGGTGYSAFF
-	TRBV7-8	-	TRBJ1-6	TGTGCCAGCAGCTCAACTATCCCGAGCTCCTATAATTCACCCCTCCACTTT	CASSSTIPSSYNSPLHF
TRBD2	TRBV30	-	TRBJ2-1	TGTGCCTGGCACTCCGGGGGGATATACAATGAGCAGTTCTTC	CAWHSGGIYNEQFF
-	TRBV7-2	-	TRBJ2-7	TGTGCCAGCAGCCAGGTGCCGGACCAGAGCTCCTACGAGCAGTACTTC	CASSQVPDQSSYEQYF
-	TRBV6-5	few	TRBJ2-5	TGTGCCAGCAGCCGAACTACTTCGTCCGGGGAGACCCAGTACTTC	CASSRTTSSGETQYF
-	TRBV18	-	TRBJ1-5	TGTGCCAGCTCTGGGCAGGGTTTCAATCAGCCCCAGCATTTT	CASSGQGFNQPQHF
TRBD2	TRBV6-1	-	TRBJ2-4	TGTGCCAGCAGGTCCCTAGCGGGGGGGTTAGCCAAAAACATTCAGTACTTC	CASRSLAGGLAKNIQYF
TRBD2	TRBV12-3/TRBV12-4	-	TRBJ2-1	TGTGCCAGCAGCTACAAGCGGGGGCGCCGTGAGCAGTTCTTC	CASSYKRGRREQFF
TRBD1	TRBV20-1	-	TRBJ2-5	TGCAGTGCTGTGAAAGGGGGCAGAGAGACCCAGTACTTC	CSAVKGGRETQYF
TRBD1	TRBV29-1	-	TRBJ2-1	TGCAGCGTTGAGTTCTTGGGGACAGGGGTCCACGAGCAGTTCTTC	CSVEFLGTGVHEQFF
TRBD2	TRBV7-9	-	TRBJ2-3	TGTGCCAGCAGCGTAGCCGGGGGGGGAGATACGCAGTATTTT	CASSVAGGGDTQYF
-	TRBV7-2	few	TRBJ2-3	TGTGCCAGCAGGGCGGCCCTAGCCGGGGATGCGCAGTATTTT	CASRAALAGDAQYF
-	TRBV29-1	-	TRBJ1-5	TGCAGCGTTCAGGGGCAGGGCCAGCCCCAGCATTTT	CSVQGQGQPQHF
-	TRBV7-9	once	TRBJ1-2	TGTGCCAGCAGTGGGGCGGGGACGATTGTAAGGGGCTACACCTTC	CASSGAGTIVRGYTF
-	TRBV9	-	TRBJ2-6	TGTGCCAGCAGCGAGTGGGGGGCCTCTGGGGCCAACGTCCTGACTTTC	CASSEWGASGANVLTF
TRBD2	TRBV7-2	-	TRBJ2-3	TGTGCCAGCAGCCCGCGACTAGCGGCCACAGATACGCAGTATTTT	CASSPRLAATDTQYF
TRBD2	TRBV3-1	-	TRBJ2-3	TGTGCCAGCAGCCCTGAACTAGCGGGGGGGCGAAGCACAGATACGCAGTATTTT	CASSPELAGGRSTDTQYF
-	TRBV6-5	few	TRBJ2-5	TGTGCCAGCAGCCCAGGGGGGCACCAAGAGACCCAGTACTTC	CASSPGGHQETQYF
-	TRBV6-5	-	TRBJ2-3	TGTGCCAGCAGTTATGGTAGCGGCCCTAGCACAGATACGCAGTATTTT	CASSYGSGPSTDTQYF
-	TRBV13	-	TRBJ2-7	TGTGCCAGCAGCCAGAGGGGTTTGATCTCCTACGAGCAGTACTTC	CASSQRGLISYEQYF
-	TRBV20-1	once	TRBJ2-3	TGCAGTGCTCGAGGATGGGGTGAGGAGAAGAAGGATACGCAGTATTTT	CSARGWGEEKKDTQYF
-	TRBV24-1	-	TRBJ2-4	TGTGCCACCAGTGATTCAGGGACGAGGGAGCAGTACTTC	CATSDSGTREQYF
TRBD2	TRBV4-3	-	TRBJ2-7	TGCGCCAGCAGCCAAGATCTGGGACTACCGGGCGAGCAGTACTTC	CASSQDLGLPGEQYF
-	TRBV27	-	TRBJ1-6	TGTGCCAGCAGTGTGTCAGAAAATTCACCCCTCCACTTT	CASSVSENSPLHF
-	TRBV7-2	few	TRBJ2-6	TGTGCCAGCAGCGGAAGGACAGCCCGTCTCTCTGGGGCCAACGTCCTGACTTTC	CASSGRTARLSGANVLTF
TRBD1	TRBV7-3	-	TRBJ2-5	TGTGCCAGCAGCTCGGGACAGCGGCCGGAGACCCAGTACTTC	CASSSGQRPETQYF
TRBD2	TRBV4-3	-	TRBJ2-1	TGCGCCAGCAGCCAAGATCCAGCGGGGGGGCTTGGTGAGCAGTTCTTC	CASSQDPAGGLGEQFF
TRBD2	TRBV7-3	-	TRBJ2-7	TGTGCCAGCAGCATAAGCGGGGGGGATTCCGACGAGCAGTACTTC	CASSISGGDSDEQYF
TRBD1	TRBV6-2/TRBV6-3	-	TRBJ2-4	TGTGCCAGCACCAGACAGGGGGTAGCCAAAAACATTCAGTACTTC	CASTRQGVAKNIQYF
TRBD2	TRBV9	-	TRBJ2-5	TGTGCCAGCAGCGTAACTTCTTCTAGCGGGGGGGCCGGAGAGACCCAGTACTTC	CASSVTSSSGGAGETQYF
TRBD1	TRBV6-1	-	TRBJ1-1	TGTGCCAGTTACGGGACAGGGAAGCCTGAAGCTTTCTTT	CASYGTGKPEAFF
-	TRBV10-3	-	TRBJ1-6	TGTGCCATCAGTGAGGAAAGGGACGGTTCACCCCTCCACTTT	CAISEERDGSPLHF
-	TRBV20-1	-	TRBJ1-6	TGCAGTGCCACCGAGGGAGTTAATTCACCCCTCCACTTT	CSATEGVNSPLHF
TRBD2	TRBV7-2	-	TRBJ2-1	TGTGCCAGCAGCTTAGTGGGCGGGGGGGACTACAATGAGCAGTTCTTC	CASSLVGGGDYNEQFF
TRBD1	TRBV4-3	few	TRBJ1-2	TGCGCCAGCAGCCAGGAATACAGGGGTCCTAACTATGGCTACACCTTC	CASSQEYRGPNYGYTF
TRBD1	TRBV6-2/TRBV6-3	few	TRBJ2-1	TGTGCCAGCAGTTACTCTCGACAGGGCCAAAACAATGAGCAGTTCTTC	CASSYSRQGQNNEQFF
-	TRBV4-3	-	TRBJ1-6	TGCGCCAGCAGCCAAGGGGCGGGGGTTCTGGTACCCCTCCACTTT	CASSQGAGVLVPLHF
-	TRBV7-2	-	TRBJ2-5	TGTGCCAGCAGCCCTGGAACAGGGGAGGGAGAGACCCAGTACTTC	CASSPGTGEGETQYF
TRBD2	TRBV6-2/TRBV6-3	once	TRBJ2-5	TGTGCCAGCAGTTACAGCGGGGGATCTCAAGAGACCCAGTACTTC	CASSYSGGSQETQYF
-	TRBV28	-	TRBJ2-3	TGTGCCAGCAGTTTATCTGGCAAAACAGATACGCAGTATTTT	CASSLSGKTDTQYF
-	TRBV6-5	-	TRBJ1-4	TGTGCCAGCAGACTCTCCTCACTTGGTGAAAAACTGTTTTTT	CASRLSSLGEKLFF
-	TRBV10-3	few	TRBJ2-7	TGTGCCATCAGTGAGACATCGATATCAACAGCAGGGAATATTGACGAGCAGTACTTC	CAISETSISTAGNIDEQYF
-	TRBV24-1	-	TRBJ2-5	TGTGCCACCAGTGATAAGCGGGTGCACCAAGAGACCCAGTACTTC	CATSDKRVHQETQYF
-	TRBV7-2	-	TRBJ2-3	TGTGCCAGCAGCTTAGCTATCAACACTGATACGCAGTATTTT	CASSLAINTDTQYF
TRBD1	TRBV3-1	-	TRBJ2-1	TGTGCCAGCAGCCACCGACAGGGCAATGAGCAGTTCTTC	CASSHRQGNEQFF
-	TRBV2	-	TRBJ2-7	TGTGCCATCCCTGGGGCGGGACTCTACGAGCAGTACTTC	CAIPGAGLYEQYF
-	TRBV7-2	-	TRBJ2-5	TGTGCCAGTTGTAATTGGGGGGGGCTAGTGGAGACCCAGTACTTC	CASCNWGGLVETQYF
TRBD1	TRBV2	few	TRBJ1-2	TGTGCCAGCAGTGATTGGGGCTTAGCCAGGGGGCGCAGCTATGGCTACACCTTC	CASSDWGLARGRSYGYTF
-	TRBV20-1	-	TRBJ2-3	TGCAGTGCTGGAGGAGGGGTCCCCACGTCCACAGATACGCAGTATTTT	CSAGGGVPTSTDTQYF
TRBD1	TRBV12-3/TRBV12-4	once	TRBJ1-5	TGTGCCAGCGGATCAGGGGGATGGAATCAGCCCCAGCATTTT	CASGSGGWNQPQHF
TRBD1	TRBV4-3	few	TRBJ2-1	TGCGCCAGCAGCCAAAACTCCCGAGGGGGACAGCTCTACAATGAGCAGTTCTTC	CASSQNSRGGQLYNEQFF
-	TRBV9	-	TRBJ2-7	TGTGCCAGCAGCGTGACGGGGCTGGGGTCCTACGAGCAGTACTTC	CASSVTGLGSYEQYF
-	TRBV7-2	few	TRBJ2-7	TGTGCCAGCAGCTTAGACCCGCCCCGGCCTCTCGAGCAGTACTTC	CASSLDPPRPLEQYF
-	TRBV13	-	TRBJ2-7	TGTGCCAGCAGCTTAGCCTTGCGGAACTACGAGCAGTACTTC	CASSLALRNYEQYF
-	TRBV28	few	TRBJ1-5	TGTGCCAGCAGTTTTACAGGGAAGGGCAATCAGCCCCAGCATTTT	CASSFTGKGNQPQHF
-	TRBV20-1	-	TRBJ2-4	TGCAGTGTTCCACCGTCCTCCCAGTCGGGCCTGGTGCAGTACTTC	CSVPPSSQSGLVQYF
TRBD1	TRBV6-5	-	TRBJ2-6	TGTGCCAGCAGTTACTCGGGGACAGGCAGCTCTGGGGCCAACGTCCTGACTTTC	CASSYSGTGSSGANVLTF